The rows below give T cell receptor beta chains drawn from one sample of a study of cytomegalovirus exposure and HLA in healthy donors. TCRdb keeps only in-frame clones here, not all; method: immunoSEQ multiplex PCR. The data show 99,000 or so clones, more than 65% seen once. Sequenced material: PBMCs. The origin of the receptors is a man aged 30 to 39 in good health and CMV-seronegative. CDR3s leave out the opening cysteine and the closing phenylalanine or tryptophan. Size tells how often a clone was seen (once, few, many) or the class of an expanded clone, and some rows leave it out.

CDR3 protein	V gene	J gene	clone size
ASIWGRTNEKLF	TRBV2	TRBJ1-4	.
ASSESRNGYT	TRBV2	TRBJ1-2	.
ASSAGQGHTEAF	TRBV7-6	TRBJ1-1	once
ASRPSSNQPQH	TRBV6-1	TRBJ1-5	.
ASSPGTGGDHQH	TRBV7-2	TRBJ1-5	few
ASRGTALNTEAF	TRBV6-4	TRBJ1-1	few
ASSPGQGIDYGAF	TRBV18	TRBJ1-1	few
SVAHLLYNEQF	TRBV29-1	TRBJ2-1	.
ASRKHPGDSNQPQH	TRBV19	TRBJ1-5	.
ASSSGTGDYGYT	TRBV28	TRBJ1-2	.
ASTTPGTEAF	TRBV6-1	TRBJ1-1	.
ASSPGTGGDYGYT	TRBV7-2	TRBJ1-2	few
ASRVAGGGETQY	TRBV19	TRBJ2-5	.
ASSERDRGSPLH	TRBV6-1	TRBJ1-6	few
ASSAEGGRAQEQF	TRBV2	TRBJ2-1	few
ASRAGDTQY	TRBV27	TRBJ2-3	once
ASSDPGISDTQY	TRBV25-1	TRBJ2-3	few
ASSSAGGGNQPQH	TRBV28	TRBJ1-5	.
SVQRLGSGNIQY	TRBV29-1	TRBJ2-4	.
SVGQVPYEQY	TRBV29-1	TRBJ2-7	.
ASSEGSRDRVKYEQY	TRBV6-1	TRBJ2-7	few
ASSFNKGNQETQY	TRBV7-2	TRBJ2-5	.
ASSPGLAETFYEQY	TRBV5-4	TRBJ2-7	once
ASSEEEGGMKTQY	TRBV6-1	TRBJ2-5	.
ACISPQETQY	TRBV28	TRBJ2-5	once
AIRRGWNTEAF	TRBV7-2	TRBJ1-1	.
ASSLLIPRTSPSSYNEQF	TRBV7-8	TRBJ2-1	few
ASSPAGTGAGDTQY	TRBV6-4	TRBJ2-3	.
ASSAFGQGETQY	TRBV2	TRBJ2-5	few
ASTLSLAGGLNEQF	TRBV2	TRBJ2-1	few
ASSPSQGWGETQY	TRBV5-1	TRBJ2-5	.
ASSSGGSRGYEQY	TRBV5-4	TRBJ2-7	.
ASSLERTSTLNEQF	TRBV7-9	TRBJ2-1	.
ASSQVGQGFSYEQY	TRBV14	TRBJ2-7	few
ASSDGTSGRNEQF	TRBV28	TRBJ2-1	.
ASSPEVVSRGGKF	TRBV7-2	TRBJ2-1	few
ASSEGVGEPYEQY	TRBV6-1	TRBJ2-7	many
ASSSPGTSGFSYNEQF	TRBV7-9	TRBJ2-1	.
ASSETSGRTPYEQY	TRBV6-1	TRBJ2-7	.
ASSSPTGGSTGELF	TRBV28	TRBJ2-2	.
ASSQSSGTVREKLF	TRBV7-2	TRBJ1-4	.
ASSPRTSGFLNTQY	TRBV11-2	TRBJ2-3	.
ASSLGQGGTDTQY	TRBV5-1	TRBJ2-3	.
ASSLVAPGQGQNEQF	TRBV7-8	TRBJ2-1	once
ASSIGTSGPYEQY	TRBV19	TRBJ2-7	.
ASSEFGTGEGTQY	TRBV2	TRBJ2-3	few
ASSLYSGVEETQY	TRBV7-2	TRBJ2-5	.
AWKGTRNPNTEAF	TRBV30	TRBJ1-1	.
ASSIVLGGAGNQPQH	TRBV19	TRBJ1-5	.
ASRPSGGSYEQY	TRBV6-5	TRBJ2-7	.
ASSLDGGYGYT	TRBV5-1	TRBJ1-2	.
ASSSALAGQETQY	TRBV5-4	TRBJ2-5	.
ASKSLNLNTEAF	TRBV6-5	TRBJ1-1	.
ASSPRLAGNEQF	TRBV28	TRBJ2-1	.
ASSPQGRGQAF	TRBV14	TRBJ1-1	.